The 8 T cell receptor beta chains below all came from one sample that was sequenced in a study of beta chain features in type 1 diabetes. All of the isolated RNA was reverse transcribed, so expressed TCRB transcripts were sequenced. TCRdb's copy holds only in-frame clones and misses some; the assay was immunoSEQ multiplex PCR. The sample gives 250,000 to 350,000 clones, about 15% of which show up once; 5.5% to 7.5% is in the top ten. Sequencing used central memory CD4+ T cells from blood. These receptors all come from a man aged 30 to 39 in good health.

This chain links TRBV7-2 with TRBJ2-1, with 8 nucleotides matching TRBD2. V lost 2 bases and J lost 4; bases outside the gene matches: 4. CDR3 length: 15 amino acids. The V gene's germline CDR1 is SGHTA and CDR2 FQGNSA. CDR3 nucleotides: TGTGCCAGCAGCTTATGGTCGGGAGGGTACAATGAGCAGTTCTTC. Translated, it gives CASSLWSGGYNEQFF.

This rearrangement joins TRBV6-1 to TRBJ1-5, with D perhaps TRBD1 (5 bases). CDR3 size: 17 residues. Deletions cut 3 bases from V and 3 bases from J, with 18 bases between. Germline values: CDR1 MNHNS, CDR2 SASEGT. This chain's CDR3 is CASSDHLTARVNQPQHF. CDR3 DNA: TGTGCCAGCAGTGACCACCTGACAGCCAGAGTCAATCAGCCCCAGCATTTT.

The chain combines TRBV12-5 with TRBJ2-7, with D perhaps matching TRBD2 (6 bases). V gave up 5 bases and J gave up 9 bases, with 11 bases separating them. Germline CDR1 reads LGHNT; CDR2 reads FRNRAP. The CDR3 has 11 residues. The CDR3 region has the DNA TGTGCTAGTGGTCCGGGGGTTGGGCAGTACTTC. This gives the protein CASGPGVGQYF.

The chain links TRBV18 to TRBJ2-1; 11 bases line up with TRBD2. Trimming took 11 bases from V and 5 from J; bases not matched to a gene: 11. Germline CDR1 and CDR2: KGHSH and LQKENI. This CDR3 contains 15 residues. CDR3 coding DNA: TGTGCCTCGACCCCTAGCGGGAGGAGGAACAATGAGCAGTTCTTC. It encodes CASTPSGRRNNEQFF.

V and J are TRBV6-6 and TRBJ2-7; 8 nucleotides line up with TRBD1. Germline values: CDR1 MNHNY, CDR2 SVGAGI (reference sequence). The CDR3 has 13 amino acids. With 4 bases clipped from V and 6 bases from J, the junction kept 5 bases outside the gene matches. CDR3 coding DNA: TGTGCCAGCAGTTCGCAGGGGGCGGGCGAGCAGTACTTC. Encoded protein: CASSSQGAGEQYF.

The CDR3 DNA reads as TGCGCCAGCAACCTGGGACAGCCCCAAGAGACCCAGTACTTC. This translates into CASNLGQPQETQYF. V is TRBV5-1 and J is TRBJ2-5, with 7 bases fitting TRBD1. V lost 6 bases, J lost 1 base, and 6 bases stayed unmatched. The CDR3 extends over 14 amino acids. From germline, CDR1 is SGHRS and CDR2 YFSETQ.

CDR3: CASSFEARGGETQYF. CDR3 nucleotides: TGTGCCAGTAGTTTCGAAGCTCGAGGCGGGGAGACCCAGTACTTC. The chain combines TRBV19 with TRBJ2-5, with D maybe TRBD2 (5 bases). The germline V gene encodes CDR1 LNHDA and CDR2 SQIVND (reference sequence). Trimming cost V 5 bases and J 5 bases, with 18 bases left between them. There are 15 residues in the CDR3. The full variable domain, rest sourced from reference TRBV19 and TRBJ2-5, is DGGITQSPKYLFRKEGQNVTLSCEQNLNHDAMYWYRQDPGQGLRLIYYSQIVNDFQKGDIAEGYSVSREKKESFPLTVTSAQKNPTAFYLCASSFEARGGETQYFGPGTRLLVL.

J is TRBJ1-2 and V is TRBV6-6, with unresolved D. V gave up 5 bases and J gave up 8 bases, with 15 bases separating them. The CDR3 extends over 13 amino acids. CDR1 is MNHNY and CDR2 is SVGAGI in the germline V gene (reference sequence). CDR3 nucleotides: TGTGCCAGCAGTCCCTATTCGAGGGCCGGCTACACCTTC. Protein product: CASSPYSRAGYTF.